The entry below describes one T cell receptor (beta chain). V was pared by 6 bases and J by 2 bases, with 5 bases of the junction left unmatched. Germline values: CDR1 SGHAT, CDR2 FQNNGV. The CDR3 covers 16 residues. This sample is part of a study of blood T cell repertoires in COVID-19. The data were produced by immunoSEQ multiplex PCR, yet TCRdb's version contains in-frame clones alone and is incomplete. The sample contains under 200,000 clones, 76% of which appear only once. The chain couples TRBV11-2 to TRBJ2-2, with 11 bases lining up with TRBD2. Sequenced input: peripheral blood. This clonotype was obtained from a woman older than 75 with acute or convalescent COVID-19. The DNA for the CDR3 is TGTGCCAGCAGTCGACGACTAGCGGGAAACACCGGGGAGCTGTTTTTT. Translating gives CASSRRLAGNTGELFF.